This T cell receptor (beta chain) emerged from a study of blood T cell repertoires in COVID-19. Study background: PBMCs, B-cell-depleted T cells, or T cells provided the cDNA or gDNA that made up the material.

Per the original data handling: Amplified reference gene primers provided the basis for estimating nucleated cell counts. Libraries were prepared by immunoSEQ multiplex PCR; TCRdb keeps only in-frame clonotypes and omits some of them. V and J calls and clone size are as listed in that table; D and trimming were resolved from the DNA. The sample has around 250,000 clones, roughly 80% seen once. The table lists this clone with a count of one. The same CDR3 arises from other DNA sequences in this sample as well. The sequence derives from a woman aged 18-29 years with acute or convalescent COVID-19. Material: peripheral blood.

CDR3 bases: TGTGCCAGCAGTAATAGCTATGGCTACACCTTC. Translation: CASSNSYGYTF. The chain carries TRBV6-5 and TRBJ1-2; D is unclear. The CDR3 is 11 amino acids. Germline CDR1 MNHEY, CDR2 SVGAGI. The V end lost 5 bases, the J end lost 4 bases, and 5 bases lay between the germline ends.